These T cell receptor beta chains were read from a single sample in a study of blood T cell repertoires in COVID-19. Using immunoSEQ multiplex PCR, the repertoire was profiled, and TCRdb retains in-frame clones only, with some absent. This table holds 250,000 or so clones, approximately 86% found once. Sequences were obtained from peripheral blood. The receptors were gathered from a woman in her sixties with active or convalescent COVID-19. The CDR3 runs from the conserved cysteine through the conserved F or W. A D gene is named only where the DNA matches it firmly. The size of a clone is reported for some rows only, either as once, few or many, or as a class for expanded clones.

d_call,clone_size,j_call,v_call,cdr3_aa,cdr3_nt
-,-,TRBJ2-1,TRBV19,CASSMEVPSSYNEQFF,TGTGCCAGTAGTATGGAGGTACCCAGCTCCTACAATGAGCAGTTCTTC
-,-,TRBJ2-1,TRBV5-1,CASSLVGLTGEQFF,TGCGCCAGCAGCTTGGTCGGCCTCACGGGTGAGCAGTTCTTC
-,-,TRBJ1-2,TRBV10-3,CAISGFDTRGGYGYTF,TGTGCCATCAGTGGGTTCGACACACGCGGAGGGTATGGCTACACCTTC
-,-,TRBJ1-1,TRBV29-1,CSVGLSPGDTEAFF,TGCAGCGTTGGGCTCTCCCCGGGGGACACTGAAGCTTTCTTT
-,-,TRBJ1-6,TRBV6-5,CASWGGQNSPLHF,TGTGCCAGCTGGGGGGGGCAGAATTCACCCCTCCACTTT
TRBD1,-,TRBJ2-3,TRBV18,CASSPEIKGQGQSTDTQYF,TGTGCCAGCTCACCCGAAATAAAGGGACAGGGGCAAAGCACAGATACGCAGTATTTT
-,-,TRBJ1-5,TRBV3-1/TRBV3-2,CASSQEQGYQPQHF,TGTGCCAGCAGCCAAGAACAGGGCTATCAGCCCCAGCATTTT
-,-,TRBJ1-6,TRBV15,CATSRDASSSYNSPLHF,TGTGCCACCAGCAGAGATGCCAGTTCTTCCTATAATTCACCCCTCCACTTT
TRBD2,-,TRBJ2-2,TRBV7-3,CASSPGLAENTGELFF,TGTGCCAGCAGCCCCGGACTAGCGGAGAACACCGGGGAGCTGTTTTTT
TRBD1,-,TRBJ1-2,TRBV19,CASRQGLNYGYTF,TGTGCCAGCCGACAGGGGCTAAACTATGGCTACACCTTC
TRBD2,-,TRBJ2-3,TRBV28,CASSFRGGASDTQYF,TGTGCCAGCAGTTTTCGCGGGGGGGCGTCAGATACGCAGTATTTT
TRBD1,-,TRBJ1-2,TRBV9,CASSPLGQKYGYTF,TGTGCCAGCAGCCCCTTGGGACAGAAGTATGGCTACACCTTC
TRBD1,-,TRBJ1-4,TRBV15,CATSRVTGGDEKLFF,TGTGCCACCAGCAGAGTGACAGGGGGGGATGAAAAACTGTTTTTT
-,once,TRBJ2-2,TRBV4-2,CASSQAVLSTGELFF,TGTGCCAGCAGCCAAGCGGTGTTGAGCACCGGGGAGCTGTTTTTT
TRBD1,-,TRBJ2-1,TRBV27,CASSRRGGRSLSEDYNEQFF,TGTGCCAGCAGTCGCCGAGGGGGCAGGTCCCTTTCTGAGGACTACAATGAGCAGTTCTTC
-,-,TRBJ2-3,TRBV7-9,CASSLETTASTDTQYF,TGTGCCAGCAGCTTAGAAACGACAGCTAGCACAGATACGCAGTATTTT
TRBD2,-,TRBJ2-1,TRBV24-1,CATSDLGGSGNRLTQFF,TGTGCCACCAGTGATTTGGGCGGTAGCGGGAACCGACTGACGCAGTTCTTC
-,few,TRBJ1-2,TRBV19,CASLVSAVNYGYTF,TGTGCCAGCCTCGTTTCGGCGGTGAACTATGGCTACACCTTC
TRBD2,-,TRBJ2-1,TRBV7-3,CASSFIAGDYNEQFF,TGTGCCAGCAGCTTCATAGCGGGTGATTACAATGAGCAGTTCTTC
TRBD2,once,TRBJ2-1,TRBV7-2,CASSLEGWRGVSQFF,TGTGCCAGCAGCTTAGAAGGGTGGCGGGGGGTTTCGCAGTTCTTC
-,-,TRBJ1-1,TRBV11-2,CASSLVAGRTEAFF,TGTGCCAGCAGCTTAGTGGCAGGGAGGACTGAAGCTTTCTTT
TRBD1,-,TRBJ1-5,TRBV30,CAWSPRTGGFVGQPQHF,TGTGCCTGGAGTCCGAGGACAGGGGGTTTCGTGGGACAGCCCCAGCATTTT